This TCR beta chain was recorded in a study of radiotherapy plus CTLA-4 blockade in lung cancer. Points on this clone: Its target is unknown.

Profiled with immunoSEQ multiplex PCR; TCRdb holds only in-frame clones, not every one. Of approximately 60,000 clones detected, about 80% appear once; the ten largest clones hold more than 5.5%. Chemo-refractory metastatic non-small-cell lung cancer patients were treated with focal radiation plus CTLA-4 blockade with ipilimumab. Germline V gene lookup returns CDR1 LNHDA and CDR2 SQIVND (reference sequence). This CDR3 region has 14 residues. Between the trimmed V and J ends, which lost 6 bases and 0 bases, there was a span of 9 bases. Regarding the study as a whole: There was expansion of tumor-derived TCR clones in blood after radiotherapy plus ipilimumab.

The chain uses TRBV19 and TRBJ2-1; the D gene is possibly TRBD2 (6 bases). The TCR sequence derives from a human donor with non-small cell lung cancer whose response to radiotherapy plus ipilimumab could not be evaluated. Here the sequenced sample was peripheral blood, taken from a patient treated with radiotherapy plus ipilimumab. Here the CDR3 reads CASSLGGSYNEQFF. In nucleotides, the CDR3 is TGTGCCAGTAGCCTCGGGGGCTCCTACAATGAGCAGTTCTTC.